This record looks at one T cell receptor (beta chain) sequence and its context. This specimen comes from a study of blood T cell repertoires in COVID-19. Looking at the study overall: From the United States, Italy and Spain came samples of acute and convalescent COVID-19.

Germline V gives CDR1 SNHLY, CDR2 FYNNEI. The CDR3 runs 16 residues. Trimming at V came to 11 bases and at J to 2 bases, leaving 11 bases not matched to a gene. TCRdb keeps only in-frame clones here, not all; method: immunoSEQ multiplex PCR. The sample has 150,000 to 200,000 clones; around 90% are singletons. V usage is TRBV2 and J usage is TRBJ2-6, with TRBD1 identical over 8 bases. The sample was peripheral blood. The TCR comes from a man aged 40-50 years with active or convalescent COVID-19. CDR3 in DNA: TGTGCCTCCTCCGGGACAGGTGGGGCTGGGGCCAACGTCCTGACTTTC. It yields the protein CASSGTGGAGANVLTF.